This is a list of T cell receptor beta chains from one sample in a study of cytomegalovirus exposure and HLA in healthy donors. The repertoire was sequenced with immunoSEQ multiplex PCR; TCRdb's copy has only in-frame clones and lacks some. The sample shows roughly 180,000 clones, 70% to 80% of them seen only once. Sequencing used PBMCs. The receptors here all came from a male donor in good health and CMV-seronegative. Each CDR3 is given with its conserved first and last residue. D genes are given only for firm matches.

d_gene	v_gene	j_gene	CDR3nt	CDR3aa
TRBD1	TRBV9	TRBJ2-2	TGTGCCAGCAGCGTATCGACAGGGGCAAGGACCGGGGAGCTGTTTTTT	CASSVSTGARTGELFF
TRBD2	TRBV19	TRBJ2-1	TGTGCCAGTAACCCCTTTCCTAGCGGGGCATACAATGAGCAGTTCTTC	CASNPFPSGAYNEQFF
TRBD1	TRBV28	TRBJ1-6	TGTGCCAGCAGGGGGACAGGGGGCAGGTGGAATTCACCCCTCCACTTT	CASRGTGGRWNSPLHF
TRBD1	TRBV6-6	TRBJ1-6	TGTGCCAGCACCCCCCCAGGGACAGGGGCTTCACCCCTCCACTTT	CASTPPGTGASPLHF
TRBD1	TRBV4-3	TRBJ2-1	TGCGCCAGCAGCCAAGAACAGGGGGCGCAGTTCTTC	CASSQEQGAQFF
NA	TRBV30	TRBJ1-5	TGTGCCTGGACCCCGTCGTCCAGCAATCAGCCCCAGCATTTT	CAWTPSSSNQPQHF
TRBD2	TRBV30	TRBJ2-1	TGTGCCTGGAGTATCGGGACTAGCGGGAATGAGCAGTTCTTC	CAWSIGTSGNEQFF
TRBD2	TRBV13	TRBJ2-2	TGTGCCAGCAGCCCCAGGACTAGCGGGAACACCGGGGAGCTGTTTTTT	CASSPRTSGNTGELFF
NA	TRBV9	TRBJ2-5	TGTGCCAGCAGTCCAGGTGGCCTCCAGGAGACCCAGTACTTC	CASSPGGLQETQYF
NA	TRBV4-3	TRBJ2-7	TGCGCCAGCAGCCAAGGTCTGAGCGGCGAGCAGTACTTC	CASSQGLSGEQYF
NA	TRBV15	TRBJ2-7	TGTGCCACCAGCAGACCTCAGGGTGGCAACTACGAGCAGTACTTC	CATSRPQGGNYEQYF
TRBD1	TRBV12-5	TRBJ2-1	TGTGCTAGTGCCATGGGGACAGGGGTTGTTGGGCAGTTCTTC	CASAMGTGVVGQFF
NA	TRBV25-1	TRBJ1-3	TGTGCCAGCAGTGAAATGGGGACTTCTGGAAACACCATATATTTT	CASSEMGTSGNTIYF
TRBD2	TRBV7-3	TRBJ2-1	TGTGCCAGCAGTTTTAGCGGGAGCTCCTACAATGAGCAGTTCTTC	CASSFSGSSYNEQFF